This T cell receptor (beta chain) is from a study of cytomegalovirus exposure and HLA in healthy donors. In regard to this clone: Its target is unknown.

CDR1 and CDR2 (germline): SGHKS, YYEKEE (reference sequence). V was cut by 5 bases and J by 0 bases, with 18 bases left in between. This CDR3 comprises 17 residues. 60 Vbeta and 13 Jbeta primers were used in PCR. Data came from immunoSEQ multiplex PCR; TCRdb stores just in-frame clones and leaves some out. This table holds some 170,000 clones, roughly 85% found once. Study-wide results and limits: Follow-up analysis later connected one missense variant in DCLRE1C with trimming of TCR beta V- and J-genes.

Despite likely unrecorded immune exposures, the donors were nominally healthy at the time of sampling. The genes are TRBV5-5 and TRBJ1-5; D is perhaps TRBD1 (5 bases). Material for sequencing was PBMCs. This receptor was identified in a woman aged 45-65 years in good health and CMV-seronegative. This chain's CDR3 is CASSHIYRGLSNQPQHF. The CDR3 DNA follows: TGTGCCAGCAGTCACATCTATCGGGGACTTAGCAATCAGCCCCAGCATTTT.